One sample yielded the 25 T cell receptor beta chains listed below, sequenced in a study of OX40 agonist ivuxolimab in advanced cancers. This table comes from immunoSEQ multiplex PCR, and its TCRdb copy is limited to in-frame clones, with some not included. The table has some 63,000 clones, around 87% seen once. The sequencing used CD4+ or CD8+ T cells sorted from blood, collected in a trial of the OX40 agonist ivuxolimab. The receptors here all came from an adult with an advanced solid tumor such as melanoma, head and neck, liver or kidney cancer.

This rearrangement joins TRBV6-1 to TRBJ2-3; D not certain. CDR1 is MNHNS, CDR2 SASEGT, per germline. CDR3 size: 12 residues. The V gene lost 5 bases and the J gene lost 2 bases, with 5 bases spanning the gap. The CDR3 bases are TGTGCCAGCAGTCCCTCCACAGATACGCAGTATTTT. This encodes CASSPSTDTQYF.

The gene calls are TRBV21-1 and TRBJ1-2; TRBD1 was called by the table and not checked on the DNA. TRBV21-1 is reported as a pseudogene. This CDR3 contains 14 residues. CDR3 residues: CASSKALGANGYTF. The CDR3 bases are TGTGCCAGCAGCAAAGCCTTGGGGGCGAATGGCTACACCTTC.

The genes are TRBV28 and TRBJ2-7; TRBD2 agrees at 9 bases. CDR1 is MDHEN, CDR2 SYDVKM, per germline. The V gene end was trimmed by 3 bases and the J gene end by 3 bases; junction bases not matched to a gene: 6. The CDR3 totals 15 residues. The CDR3 DNA reads TGTGCCAGCAGTTTTGATGTAGCGGGAGTCTACGAGCAGTACTTC. Protein sequence: CASSFDVAGVYEQYF.

The chain employs TRBV18 and TRBJ2-5; D is tentatively TRBD1 or TRBD2 (6 bases each). In germline, CDR1 is KGHSH, CDR2 LQKENI. This CDR3 spans 13 amino acids. The V and J ends lost 5 bases and 4 bases respectively, with 11 bases between them. CDR3 region: CASSLQGGETQYF. CDR3 DNA: TGTGCCAGCTCATTACAGGGAGGAGAGACCCAGTACTTC.

V usage is TRBV5-1 and J usage is TRBJ2-3, with TRBD2 as a possible D gene (6 bases). Germline V gene lookup returns CDR1 SGHRS and CDR2 YFSETQ. This CDR3 is 14 amino acids long. Trimming removed 0 bases at V and 1 base at J, with 6 bases between. The CDR3 loop is CASSLVAGTDTQYF. As DNA, the CDR3 is TGCGCCAGCAGCTTGGTAGCGGGCACAGATACGCAGTATTTT.

For this clone: Compared with germline, one end of the junction differs, possibly owing to a read error. This chain uses TRBV7-2 with TRBJ2-1, with 8 bases identical to TRBD2. In germline, CDR1 is SGHTA, CDR2 FQGNSA. There are 15 residues in the CDR3. The CDR3 reads CASSLAGRSYNEQFF. The CDR3, as DNA: TGTGCCAGCAGCCTAGCGGGTAGATCCTACAATGAGCAGTTCTTC.

The J gene is TRBJ2-5, the V gene TRBV7-9, with D possibly being TRBD2 (7 bases). V was pared by 6 bases and J by 4 bases, with 15 bases between. Germline lookup yields CDR1 SEHNR and CDR2 FQNEAQ (reference sequence). This CDR3 contains 14 residues. The CDR3 spells CASRSGGRGETQYF. CDR3 DNA sequence: TGTGCCAGCAGATCGGGGGGCCGGGGAGAGACCCAGTACTTC. Combining the CDR3 with reference TRBV7-9 and TRBJ2-5 gives the whole variable domain DTGVSQNPRHKITKRGQNVTFRCDPISEHNRLYWYRQTLGQGPEFLTYFQNEAQLEKSRLLSDRFSAERPKGSFSTLEIQRTEQGDSAMYLCASRSGGRGETQYFGPGTRLLVL.

The V gene is TRBV6-1, the J gene TRBJ2-5, with TRBD2 as a possible D gene (6 bases). The CDR3 totals 14 residues. CDR1 and CDR2 (germline): MNHNS, SASEGT. Trimming left V 8 bases short and J 1 base short, with 14 bases between. CDR3 region: CASPGVSSQETQYF. DNA for the CDR3: TGTGCCAGCCCGGGGGTCTCTAGCCAAGAGACCCAGTACTTC.

V and J are TRBV7-8 and TRBJ2-5, with 8 nucleotides matching TRBD1. V was clipped by 6 bases and J by 5 bases; unmatched bases: 11. The CDR3 extends over 15 amino acids. The germline CDR1 and CDR2 sequences are SGHVS and FQNEAQ. CDR3 sequence: CASSPQGAHRETQYF. The CDR3, as DNA: TGTGCCAGCAGTCCTCAGGGGGCGCATCGGGAGACCCAGTACTTC.

This clone was found once. The chain joins TRBV2 to TRBJ1-3; perhaps TRBD1 as D (6 bases). CDR3 length equals 15 residues. The germline CDR1 and CDR2 sequences are SNHLY and FYNNEI. V was pared by 4 bases and J by 0 bases, with 10 bases between. CDR3 sequence reads: CASSVDRSSGNTIYF. The DNA of the CDR3 is TGTGCCAGCAGTGTTGACAGGTCCTCTGGAAACACCATATATTTT.

The chain carries TRBV5-1 and TRBJ2-3, with 10 bases matching TRBD1. The CDR3 contains 15 residues. J gave up 3 bases and V 4 bases, and 5 bases lay outside the gene matches. CDR1 and CDR2 from the germline V gene are SGHRS and YFSETQ. CDR3 sequence: CASSHGTGVTDTQYF. The CDR3 bases are TGCGCCAGCAGCCACGGGACAGGGGTAACAGATACGCAGTATTTT.

J is TRBJ2-5 and V is TRBV28; 12 bases agree with TRBD2. Germline CDR1 and CDR2: MDHEN and SYDVKM. The J segment lost 5 bases and the V segment lost 5 bases, leaving 6 bases of the junction unmatched. The CDR3 contains 15 residues. The CDR3 here is CASSHLAGGLETQYF. The CDR3 DNA sequence: TGTGCCAGCAGTCATCTAGCGGGAGGGCTGGAGACCCAGTACTTC.

The CDR3 region is CASGELDTQYF. The CDR3 nucleotides read TGTGCCAGCGGCGAATTAGATACGCAGTATTTT. The chain couples TRBV5-5 to TRBJ2-3; D is uncertain. Germline V gene lookup returns CDR1 SGHKS and CDR2 YYEKEE (reference sequence). This CDR3 comprises 11 residues. The V gene lost 7 bases and the J gene lost 5 bases, with 8 bases spanning the gap.

The CDR3 sequence: CASSLEGPAYNEQFF. CDR3 nucleotides: TGTGCCAGCAGCTTGGAGGGGCCTGCCTACAATGAGCAGTTCTTC. V is TRBV5-4 and J is TRBJ2-1; the D gene is possibly TRBD1 (5 bases). The length of the CDR3 is 15 residues. Trimming removed 0 bases at V and 2 bases at J, with 9 bases between. In germline, CDR1 is SGHNT, CDR2 YYREEE (reference sequence). The whole variable domain, filled in from reference TRBV5-4 and TRBJ2-1, reads ETGVTQSPTHLIKTRGQQVTLRCSSQSGHNTVSWYQQALGQGPQFIFQYYREEENGRGNFPPRFSGLQFPNYSSELNVNALELDDSALYLCASSLEGPAYNEQFFGPGTRLTVL.

V and J are TRBV29-1 and TRBJ2-1; TRBD2 agrees at 12 bases. J gave up 1 base and V 4 bases, and 14 bases lay outside the gene matches. This CDR3 comprises 19 residues. The germline CDR1 and CDR2 sequences are SQVTM and ANQGSEA. CDR3 in amino acids: CSVARGPGLAGLSYNEQFF. The CDR3, as DNA: TGCAGCGTTGCCCGAGGTCCGGGACTAGCGGGCCTATCCTACAATGAGCAGTTCTTC.

The chain has TRBV5-4 and TRBJ2-3, with 12 bases aligning to TRBD2. Germline CDR1 SGHNT, CDR2 YYREEE (reference sequence). This CDR3 has 17 amino acids. V shed 4 bases, J shed 0 bases, and the junction held 6 bases outside the gene matches. The CDR3 sequence: CASSLAGTSGSTDTQYF. The DNA of the CDR3 is TGTGCCAGCAGCCTGGCTGGGACTAGCGGGAGCACAGATACGCAGTATTTT.

This chain uses TRBV7-8 with TRBJ2-7; 7 bases match TRBD1. The germline V gene has CDR1 SGHVS and CDR2 FQNEAQ. Trimming took 5 bases from V and 3 from J; bases not matched to a gene: 7. This CDR3 is 14 amino acids long. CDR3 DNA: TGTGCCAGCAGCCGGGACAGATCGAGCTACGAGCAGTACTTC. Protein sequence: CASSRDRSSYEQYF.

This chain joins TRBV6-6 and TRBJ1-1; no firm D call. Trimming pared 5 bases from V and 10 bases from J, leaving 11 bases between. The CDR3 is made up of 11 amino acids. The germline V gene encodes CDR1 MNHNY and CDR2 SVGAGI (reference sequence). CDR3 in DNA: TGTGCCAGCAGTCCGTCCCGAGGAGCTTTCTTT. Amino acids: CASSPSRGAFF.

This clone was picked up a small number of times. The rearrangement joins TRBV6-1 to TRBJ1-4; maybe TRBD1 (5 bases). The CDR3 runs 13 residues. The V end was cut by 10 bases, the J end by 8 bases, with 17 bases between. Germline assignment: CDR1 MNHNS and CDR2 SASEGT. CDR3 loop: CATLLGVGEKLFF. Written as DNA, the CDR3 is TGTGCCACCCTCCTGGGGGTTGGGGAAAAACTGTTTTTT.

Here the CDR3 DNA reads TGTGCCAGCTCACCGACTAGCGGGTCCTACGAGCAGTACTTC. It specifies CASSPTSGSYEQYF. The chain couples TRBV18 to TRBJ2-7; 10 nucleotides align to TRBD2. The junction had 0 bases not matched to a gene; V was cut back by 3 bases and J by 1 base. Germline values: CDR1 KGHSH, CDR2 LQKENI. The CDR3 has 14 amino acids.

The rearrangement uses TRBV29-1 and TRBJ1-1; possible D gene TRBD1, 6 bases. The CDR3 extends over 12 amino acids. Per the germline V gene, CDR1 is SQVTM and CDR2 is ANQGSEA. With 8 bases removed from V and 1 base from J, the gap between germline ends came to 11 bases. This chain's CDR3 is CSTRTENTEAFF. The CDR3 DNA sequence: TGCAGCACCCGGACAGAGAACACTGAAGCTTTCTTT.

The genes are TRBV19 and TRBJ1-5, with TRBD1 identical over 11 bases. Losses at the gene ends were 3 bases for V and 3 bases for J; bases not matched to a gene: 4. This CDR3 is built from 16 residues. CDR1 and CDR2 from the germline V gene are LNHDA and SQIVND (reference sequence). This CDR3 reads CASSIWTGGNNQPQHF. CDR3 nucleotides: TGTGCCAGTAGTATTTGGACAGGGGGCAACAATCAGCCCCAGCATTTT.

V and J are TRBV6-1 and TRBJ1-2; D remains unclear. The ends were cut back, 3 bases at V and 11 bases at J, with 7 bases in the middle. CDR1 and CDR2 (germline): MNHNS, SASEGT. The CDR3 extends over 10 amino acids. CDR3 sequence (DNA): TGTGCCAGCAGTGACTACGGGTACACCTTC. It encodes CASSDYGYTF.

The chain recombines TRBV5-1 with TRBJ1-6; no reliable D call. This CDR3 has 13 amino acids. V lost 4 bases and J lost 0, with 2 bases in between. Per germline, CDR1 SGHRS and CDR2 YFSETQ. The CDR3 DNA follows: TGCGCCAGCAGCGACTCCTATAATTCACCCCTCCACTTT. It is translated as CASSDSYNSPLHF.

The J gene is TRBJ2-7, the V gene TRBV28; 8 nucleotides match TRBD1. The CDR3 sequence is 13 residues long. Unmatched junction bases numbered 9, after V lost 9 bases and J lost 5 bases. The germline CDR1 and CDR2 sequences are MDHEN and SYDVKM. CDR3 loop: CARPLRGRNEQYF. CDR3 coding DNA: TGTGCCAGGCCCCTCAGGGGGCGCAACGAGCAGTACTTC.